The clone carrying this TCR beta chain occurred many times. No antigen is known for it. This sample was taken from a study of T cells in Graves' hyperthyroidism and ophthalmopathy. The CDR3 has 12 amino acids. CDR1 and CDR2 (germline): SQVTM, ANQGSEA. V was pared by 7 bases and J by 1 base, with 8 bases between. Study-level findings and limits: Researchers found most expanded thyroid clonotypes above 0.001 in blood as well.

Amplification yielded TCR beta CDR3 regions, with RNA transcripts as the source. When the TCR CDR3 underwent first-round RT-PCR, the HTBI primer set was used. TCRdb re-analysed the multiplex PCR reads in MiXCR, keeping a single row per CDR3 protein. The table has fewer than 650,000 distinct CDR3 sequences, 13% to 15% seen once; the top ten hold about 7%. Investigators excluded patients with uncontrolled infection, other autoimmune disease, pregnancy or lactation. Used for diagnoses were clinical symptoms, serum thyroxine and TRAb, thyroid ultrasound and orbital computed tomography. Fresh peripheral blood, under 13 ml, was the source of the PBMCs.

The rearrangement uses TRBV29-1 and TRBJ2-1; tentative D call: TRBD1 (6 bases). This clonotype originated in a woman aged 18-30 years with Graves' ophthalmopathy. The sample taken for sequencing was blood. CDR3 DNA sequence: TGCAGCGCAGACAGGTCCTACAATGAGCAGTTCTTC. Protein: CSADRSYNEQFF.